These 21 T cell receptor beta chains originate from one sample sequenced in a study of blood T cell repertoires in COVID-19. Profiled with immunoSEQ multiplex PCR; TCRdb holds only in-frame clones, not every one. The table records 110,000 to 150,000 clones, 65% to 85% of them present only once. Specimen: peripheral blood. The receptors stem from a man aged 50 to 60 with active or convalescent COVID-19.

This clone was detected ten times or more. V and J are TRBV10-3 and TRBJ2-2; the D gene is possibly TRBD2 (5 bases). The CDR3 is 15 amino acids. V dropped 5 bases and J dropped 6 bases, with 16 bases sitting between them. CDR1 and CDR2 from the germline V gene are ENHRY and SYGVKD. CDR3 sequence (DNA): TGTGCCATCAGTACCCCCGGGGTTAGAGCCGGGGAGCTGTTTTTT. Its protein product is CAISTPGVRAGELFF.

J is TRBJ2-3 and V is TRBV7-2; D gene ambiguous. V lost 4 bases to trimming and J lost 4 bases, with 12 bases between them. The CDR3 is 14 amino acids. CDR1 and CDR2 from the germline V gene are SGHTA and FQGNSA. The CDR3 DNA follows: TGTGCCAGCAGCTCCTCCCGAGCTGCAGATACGCAGTATTTT. It specifies CASSSSRAADTQYF. The full variable domain, with the rest looked up from reference TRBV7-2 and TRBJ2-3, is GAGVSQSPSNKVTEKGKDVELRCDPISGHTALYWYRQSLGQGLEFLIYFQGNSAPDKSGLPSDRFSAERTGGSVSTLTIQRTQQEDSAVYLCASSSSRAADTQYFGPGTRLTVL.

The rearrangement joins TRBV11-2 to TRBJ2-5; TRBD1 might be the D (5 bases). Germline CDR1 reads SGHAT; CDR2 reads FQNNGV. The CDR3 covers 15 residues. Trimming left V 1 base short and J 1 base short, with 10 bases between. CDR3 residues: CASSLVTGFQETQYF. The CDR3 DNA reads as TGTGCCAGCAGCTTAGTCACAGGCTTCCAAGAGACCCAGTACTTC.

The chain combines TRBV10-3 with TRBJ2-1, with 9 positions matching TRBD2. Per the germline V gene, CDR1 is ENHRY and CDR2 is SYGVKD. This CDR3 comprises 14 residues. The trim removed 6 bases at V and 8 bases at J, leaving 8 bases unmatched. In DNA form, the CDR3 reads TGTGCCATCAGCCCGGGACTAGCCGTCCATGAGCAGTTCTTC. This gives the protein CAISPGLAVHEQFF.

This clone was detected a few times. The rearrangement links TRBV15 to TRBJ1-2; D gene unclear. The V end lost 3 bases, the J end lost 6 bases, and 20 bases lay between the germline ends. Germline CDR1 reads LNHNV; CDR2 reads YYDKDF (reference sequence). The CDR3 is made up of 16 amino acids. The CDR3 is CATSRAVTPGKDGYTF. The CDR3 DNA reads TGTGCCACCAGCAGGGCAGTCACGCCGGGGAAGGATGGCTACACCTTC.

The chain has TRBV27 and TRBJ1-1, with D unclear. The CDR3 runs 13 residues. Between the trimmed V and J ends, which lost 4 bases and 1 base, there was a span of 7 bases. The germline gives CDR1 MNHEY, CDR2 SMNVEV (reference sequence). CDR3 loop: CASSWRRNTEAFF. CDR3 nucleotides: TGTGCCAGCAGTTGGAGACGGAACACTGAAGCTTTCTTT.

This clone was recorded once. Written as DNA, the CDR3 is TGTGCCAGCAGCTTGGCTTGGGGCCCAGATACGCAGTATTTT. Amino acids: CASSLAWGPDTQYF. The gene calls are TRBV5-4 and TRBJ2-3; a possible D gene is TRBD1 (5 bases). CDR1 and CDR2 from the germline V gene are SGHNT and YYREEE (reference sequence). CDR3 length: 14 amino acids. Trimming cost V 0 bases and J 4 bases, with 9 bases left between them.

The J gene is TRBJ2-3, the V gene TRBV19; 8 bases are shared with TRBD2. Trimming took 3 bases from V and 0 from J; bases not matched to a gene: 5. This CDR3 spans 16 amino acids. CDR1 is LNHDA, CDR2 SQIVND, per germline (reference sequence). CDR3: CASSISRGASTDTQYF. The CDR3, as DNA: TGTGCCAGTAGTATTTCGCGGGGGGCCAGCACAGATACGCAGTATTTT.

This chain links TRBV6-5 with TRBJ1-2; 10 bases are a match to TRBD1. V dropped 2 bases and J dropped 5; count of bases not matched to a gene: 8. There are 16 residues in the CDR3. Germline-derived CDR1 and CDR2 are MNHEY and SVGAGI. CDR3 bases: TGTGCCAGCAGTTACGAGGACAGGGGGAAGGAGTATGGCTACACCTTC. This codes for CASSYEDRGKEYGYTF.

The genes are TRBV30 and TRBJ2-6; a weak D match, TRBD2 (7 bases). Germline V gene data show CDR1 as GTSNPN and CDR2 as SVGIG (reference sequence). V dropped 2 bases and J dropped 0 bases, with 17 bases sitting between them. The CDR3 has 18 residues. Here the CDR3 DNA reads TGTGCCTGGAGTAGGGGGGGAGCGGTCCGCTCTGGGGCCAACGTCCTGACTTTC. This translates into CAWSRGGAVRSGANVLTF.

CDR3 loop: CASSYGTARSNQPQHF. CDR3 coding DNA: TGTGCCAGCAGTTACGGGACAGCCCGGAGCAATCAGCCCCAGCATTTT. The chain joins TRBV6-2 or TRBV6-3 to TRBJ1-5; the match to TRBD1 covers 7 bases. The V gene end was trimmed by 2 bases and the J gene end by 1 base; junction bases not matched to a gene: 5. The CDR3 sequence is 16 residues long. Germline lookup yields CDR1 MNHEY and CDR2 SVGEGT.

This clone was seen a single time. The chain has TRBV5-8 and TRBJ2-5; 12 bases line up with TRBD1. Germline V lookup: CDR1 SGHTS, CDR2 YDEGEE. The CDR3 has 17 residues. V trimming: 5 bases; J trimming: 4 bases; junction bases outside the gene matches: 12. The CDR3 region is CASSSGGGTGGVETQYF. DNA for the CDR3: TGTGCCAGCAGTTCCGGAGGCGGGACAGGGGGCGTAGAGACCCAGTACTTC.

The rearrangement joins TRBV7-2 to TRBJ1-2, with 8 bases identical to TRBD1. The trim removed 4 bases at V and 5 bases at J, leaving 3 bases unmatched. The V gene's germline CDR1 is SGHTA and CDR2 FQGNSA. The CDR3 runs to 13 residues. The CDR3 region has the DNA TGTGCCAGCAGCTCACGACAGGGGTATGGCTACACCTTC. Translating it yields CASSSRQGYGYTF.

The genes are TRBV19 and TRBJ2-3; D unresolved. Looked up from germline, CDR1 is LNHDA and CDR2 is SQIVND (reference sequence). CDR3 length: 13 residues. Trimming left V 6 bases short and J 4 bases short, with 11 bases between. The CDR3 reads CASSAARADTQYF. In DNA form, the CDR3 reads TGTGCCAGTAGCGCCGCACGGGCAGATACGCAGTATTTT. The full variable domain, its missing parts supplied by reference TRBV19 and TRBJ2-3, is DGGITQSPKYLFRKEGQNVTLSCEQNLNHDAMYWYRQDPGQGLRLIYYSQIVNDFQKGDIAEGYSVSREKKESFPLTVTSAQKNPTAFYLCASSAARADTQYFGPGTRLTVL.

A few counts support this clone. V gene TRBV7-9 combines with J gene TRBJ1-1; D not certain. Trimming stripped 4 bases from V and 4 bases from J, with 4 bases between. Germline CDR1 and CDR2: SEHNR and FQNEAQ (reference sequence). The CDR3 is made up of 11 amino acids. This CDR3 is CASSSLTEAFF. The CDR3 bases are TGTGCCAGCAGCTCCCTCACTGAAGCTTTCTTT.

In this sample, this clone turned up a few times. The chain is built from TRBV29-1 and TRBJ1-2; possible D gene TRBD1, 6 bases. The germline V and J ends were trimmed by 7 bases and 6 bases, with 12 bases remaining between them. CDR3 length: 11 residues. The germline V gene has CDR1 SQVTM and CDR2 ANQGSEA. CDR3 region: CSARGLDGYTF. CDR3 in DNA: TGCAGCGCAAGGGGGTTGGATGGCTACACCTTC.

V usage is TRBV19 and J usage is TRBJ2-1; D is possibly TRBD2 (6 bases). Trimming shortened V by 3 bases and J by 8 bases, and 14 bases separated the two germline ends. The CDR3 extends over 14 amino acids. Per the germline V gene, CDR1 is LNHDA and CDR2 is SQIVND (reference sequence). The CDR3 DNA sequence: TGTGCCAGTAGTATTTCTAGCGCAAATGATGAGCAGTTCTTC. Protein product: CASSISSANDEQFF.

The chain combines TRBV7-9 with TRBJ2-7, with 8 nucleotides matching TRBD2. Trimming took 4 bases from V and 8 from J; bases not matched to a gene: 4. Germline V gene lookup returns CDR1 SEHNR and CDR2 FQNEAQ (reference sequence). The CDR3 has 12 residues. CDR3 residues: CASSSGLAQQYF. Written as DNA, the CDR3 is TGTGCCAGCAGCTCAGGACTAGCTCAGCAGTACTTC.

This chain links TRBV4-1 with TRBJ1-2; D unresolved. Trimming shortened V by 0 bases and J by 6 bases, and 14 bases separated the two germline ends. This CDR3 spans 15 amino acids. From germline, CDR1 is MGHRA and CDR2 YSYEKL. CDR3 in amino acids: CASSQDIRVADGYTF. CDR3 DNA sequence: TGCGCCAGCAGCCAAGATATTCGGGTTGCGGATGGCTACACCTTC.

V usage is TRBV6-5 and J usage is TRBJ2-1; 10 bases map to TRBD1. CDR1 and CDR2 (germline): MNHEY, SVGAGI. The V gene end was trimmed by 6 bases and the J gene end by 6 bases; junction bases not matched to a gene: 8. This CDR3 is built from 15 residues. The CDR3, as DNA: TGTGCCAGCAGCGCCGGGACAGGGGCTCTCAATGAGCAGTTCTTC. Its protein is CASSAGTGALNEQFF.

The rearrangement uses TRBV27 and TRBJ2-7; 11 positions match TRBD2. Looked up from germline, CDR1 is MNHEY and CDR2 is SMNVEV (reference sequence). The V gene end was trimmed by 5 bases and the J gene end by 2 bases; junction bases not matched to a gene: 5. This CDR3 is built from 15 residues. The CDR3 sequence is CASSPIAGGTYEQYF. Written as DNA, the CDR3 is TGTGCCAGCAGTCCCATAGCGGGAGGGACCTACGAGCAGTACTTC.